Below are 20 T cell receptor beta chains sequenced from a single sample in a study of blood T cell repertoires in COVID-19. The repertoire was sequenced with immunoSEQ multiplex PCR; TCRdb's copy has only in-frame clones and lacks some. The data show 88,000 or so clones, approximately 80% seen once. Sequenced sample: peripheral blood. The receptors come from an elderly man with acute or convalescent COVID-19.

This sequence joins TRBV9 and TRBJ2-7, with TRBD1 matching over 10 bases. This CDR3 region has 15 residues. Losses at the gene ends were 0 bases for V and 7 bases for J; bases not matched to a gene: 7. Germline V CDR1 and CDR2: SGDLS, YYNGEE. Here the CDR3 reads CASSVGQGASWEQYF. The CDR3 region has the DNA TGTGCCAGCAGCGTAGGACAGGGGGCTTCTTGGGAGCAGTACTTC. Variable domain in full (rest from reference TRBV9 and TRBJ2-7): DSGVTQTPKHLITATGQRVTLRCSPRSGDLSVYWYQQSLDQGLQFLIQYYNGEERAKGNILERFSAQQFPDLHSELNLSSLELGDSALYFCASSVGQGASWEQYFGPGTRLTVT.

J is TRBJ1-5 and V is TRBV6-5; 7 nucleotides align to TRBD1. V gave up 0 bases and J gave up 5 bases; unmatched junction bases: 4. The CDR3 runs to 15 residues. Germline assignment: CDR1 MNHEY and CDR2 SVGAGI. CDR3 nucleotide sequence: TGTGCCAGCAGTTACTCTCGGACAGGAGATCAGCCCCAGCATTTT. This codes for CASSYSRTGDQPQHF.

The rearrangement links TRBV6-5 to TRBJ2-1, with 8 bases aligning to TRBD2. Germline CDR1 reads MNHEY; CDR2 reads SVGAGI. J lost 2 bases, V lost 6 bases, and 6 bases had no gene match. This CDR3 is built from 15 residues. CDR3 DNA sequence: TGTGCCAGCAGCCAAACGGGGGGGCCCTACAATGAGCAGTTCTTC. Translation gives CASSQTGGPYNEQFF.

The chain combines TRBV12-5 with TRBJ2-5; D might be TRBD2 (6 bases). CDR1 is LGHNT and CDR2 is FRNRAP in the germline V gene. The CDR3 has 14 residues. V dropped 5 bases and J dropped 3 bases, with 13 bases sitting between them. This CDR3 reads CASGPPGGEETQYF. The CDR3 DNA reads TGTGCTAGTGGTCCTCCCGGCGGGGAAGAGACCCAGTACTTC.

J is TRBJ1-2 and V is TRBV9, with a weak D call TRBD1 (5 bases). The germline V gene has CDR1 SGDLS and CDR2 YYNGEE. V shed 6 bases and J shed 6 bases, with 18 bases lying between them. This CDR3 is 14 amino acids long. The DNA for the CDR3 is TGTGCCAGCACGGGGGAAGGGGCGCGAAATGGCTACACCTTC. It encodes CASTGEGARNGYTF. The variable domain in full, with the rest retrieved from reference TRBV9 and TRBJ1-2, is DSGVTQTPKHLITATGQRVTLRCSPRSGDLSVYWYQQSLDQGLQFLIQYYNGEERAKGNILERFSAQQFPDLHSELNLSSLELGDSALYFCASTGEGARNGYTFGSGTRLTVV.

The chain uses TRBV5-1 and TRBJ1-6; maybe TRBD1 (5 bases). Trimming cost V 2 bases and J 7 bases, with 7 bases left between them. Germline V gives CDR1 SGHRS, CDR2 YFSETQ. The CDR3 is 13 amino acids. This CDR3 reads CASSFRGNSPLHF. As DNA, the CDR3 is TGCGCCAGCAGCTTTCGGGGGAATTCACCCCTCCACTTT.

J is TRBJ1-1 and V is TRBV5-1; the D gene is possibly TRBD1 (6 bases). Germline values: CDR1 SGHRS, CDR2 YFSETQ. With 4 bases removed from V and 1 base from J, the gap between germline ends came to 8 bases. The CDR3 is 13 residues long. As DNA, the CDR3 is TGCGCCAGCAGCCCGACAGGGAACACTGAAGCTTTCTTT. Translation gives CASSPTGNTEAFF.

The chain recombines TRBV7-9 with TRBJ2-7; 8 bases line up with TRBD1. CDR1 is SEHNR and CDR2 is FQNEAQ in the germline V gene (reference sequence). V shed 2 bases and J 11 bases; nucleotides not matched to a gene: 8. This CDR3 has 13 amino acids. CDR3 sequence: CASSLTDRGTEYF. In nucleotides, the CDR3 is TGTGCCAGCAGCTTAACAGACAGGGGTACGGAGTACTTC.

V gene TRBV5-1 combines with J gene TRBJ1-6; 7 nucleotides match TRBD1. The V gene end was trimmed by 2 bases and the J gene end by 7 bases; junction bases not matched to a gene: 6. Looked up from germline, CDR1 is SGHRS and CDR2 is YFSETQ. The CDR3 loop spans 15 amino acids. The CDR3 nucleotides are TGCGCCAGCAGCTTACAACAGGGGTCGAATTCACCCCTCCACTTT. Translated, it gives CASSLQQGSNSPLHF.

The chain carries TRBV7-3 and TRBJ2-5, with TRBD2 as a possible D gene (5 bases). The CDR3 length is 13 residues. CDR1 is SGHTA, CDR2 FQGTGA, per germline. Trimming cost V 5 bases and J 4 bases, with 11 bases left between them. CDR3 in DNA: TGTGCCAGCAGCCCGAAGCGGTCAGAGACCCAGTACTTC. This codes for CASSPKRSETQYF.

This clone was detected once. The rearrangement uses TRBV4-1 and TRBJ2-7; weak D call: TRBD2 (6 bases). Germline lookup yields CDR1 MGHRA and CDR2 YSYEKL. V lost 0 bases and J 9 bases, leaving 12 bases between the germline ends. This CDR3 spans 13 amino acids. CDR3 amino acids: CASSQEGGRTQYF. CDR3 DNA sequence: TGCGCCAGCAGCCAAGAGGGGGGTCGGACGCAGTACTTC.

This chain's CDR3 is CASSLRGRQGSGEQYF. The CDR3 bases are TGTGCCAGCAGCTTAAGAGGTCGGCAGGGGTCCGGCGAGCAGTACTTC. The chain employs TRBV7-3 and TRBJ2-7; maybe TRBD1 (6 bases). The CDR3 runs 16 residues. Trimming removed 1 base from V and 6 bases from J, with 19 bases in between. The germline V gene encodes CDR1 SGHTA and CDR2 FQGTGA.

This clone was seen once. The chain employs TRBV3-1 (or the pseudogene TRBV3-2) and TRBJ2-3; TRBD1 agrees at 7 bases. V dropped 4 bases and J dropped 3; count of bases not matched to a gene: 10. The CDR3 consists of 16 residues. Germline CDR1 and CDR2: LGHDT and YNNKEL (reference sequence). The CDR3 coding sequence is TGTGCCAGCAGCCCAAGAGGAAAGGGGGCTACAGATACGCAGTATTTT. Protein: CASSPRGKGATDTQYF.

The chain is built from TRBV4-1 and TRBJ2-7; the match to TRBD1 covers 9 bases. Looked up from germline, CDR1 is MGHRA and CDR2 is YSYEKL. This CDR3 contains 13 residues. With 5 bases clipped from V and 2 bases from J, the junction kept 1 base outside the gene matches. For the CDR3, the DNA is TGCGCCAGCAGCAGGACAGGGGCCTACGAGCAGTACTTC. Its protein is CASSRTGAYEQYF.

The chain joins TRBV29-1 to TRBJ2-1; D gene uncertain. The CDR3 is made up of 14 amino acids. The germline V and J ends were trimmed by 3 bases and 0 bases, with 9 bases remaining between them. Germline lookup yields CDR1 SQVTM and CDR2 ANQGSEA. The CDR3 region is CSVDVDSSYNEQFF. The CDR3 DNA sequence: TGCAGCGTTGACGTCGATAGCTCCTACAATGAGCAGTTCTTC.

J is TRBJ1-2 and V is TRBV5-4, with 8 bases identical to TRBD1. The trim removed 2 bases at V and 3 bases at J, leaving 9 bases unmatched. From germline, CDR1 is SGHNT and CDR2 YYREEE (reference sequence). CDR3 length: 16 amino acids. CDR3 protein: CASSLGNRGFDYGYTF. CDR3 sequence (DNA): TGTGCCAGCAGCTTAGGGAACAGGGGGTTCGACTATGGCTACACCTTC. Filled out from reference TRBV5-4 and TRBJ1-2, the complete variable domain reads ETGVTQSPTHLIKTRGQQVTLRCSSQSGHNTVSWYQQALGQGPQFIFQYYREEENGRGNFPPRFSGLQFPNYSSELNVNALELDDSALYLCASSLGNRGFDYGYTFGSGTRLTVV.

The CDR3 sequence is CASSPLQGAQQYF. The CDR3 DNA is TGTGCCAGCAGCCCTCTGCAAGGGGCCCAACAGTACTTC. The rearrangement links TRBV7-3 to TRBJ2-7; D perhaps matches TRBD1 (5 bases). Deletions cut 5 bases from V and 10 bases from J, with 18 bases between. The CDR3 is 13 residues long. Germline CDR1 reads SGHTA; CDR2 reads FQGTGA.

The CDR3 spells CASSVDGQDYEQYF. CDR3 nucleotides: TGTGCCAGCAGCGTAGATGGGCAGGACTACGAGCAGTACTTC. The gene calls are TRBV9 and TRBJ2-7; D not resolved. Germline CDR1 SGDLS, CDR2 YYNGEE. The length of the CDR3 is 14 residues. V lost 0 bases and J lost 3, with 10 bases in between.

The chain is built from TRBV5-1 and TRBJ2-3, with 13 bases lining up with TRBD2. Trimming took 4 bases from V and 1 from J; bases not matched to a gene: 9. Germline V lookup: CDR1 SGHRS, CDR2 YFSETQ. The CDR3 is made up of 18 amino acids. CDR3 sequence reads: CASSREPGLAGRTDTQYF. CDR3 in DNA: TGCGCCAGCAGCCGGGAGCCGGGACTAGCGGGGCGCACAGATACGCAGTATTTT.

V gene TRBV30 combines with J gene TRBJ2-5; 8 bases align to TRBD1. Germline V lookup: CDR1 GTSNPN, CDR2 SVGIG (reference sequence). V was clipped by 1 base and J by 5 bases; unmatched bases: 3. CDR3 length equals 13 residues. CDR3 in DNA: TGTGCCTGGAGTGCAGGGGGCCTCGAGACCCAGTACTTC. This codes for CAWSAGGLETQYF.